The 11 T cell receptor beta chains below all came from one sample that was sequenced in a study of blood T cell repertoires in COVID-19 (dated by TCRdb to 2018 to 2021). The library was obtained by the immunoSEQ multiplex PCR assay. Sourced from immuneACCESS, this table was stored by TCRdb with only in-frame sequences that have V and J called. A share of the clones is absent; for the studies checked, an unresolved V gene accounts for under half, and the remainder has no known explanation. This sample comprises around 300,000 clones, under 90% of them detected only once. 2% to 2.5% of the sample is in the top ten clones. The sample was peripheral blood. The source of these receptors is a middle-aged man with acute or convalescent COVID-19.

The rearrangement joins TRBV7-6 to TRBJ2-3; the D is unclear. Germline CDR1 is SGHVS and CDR2 is FNYEAQ. The CDR3 runs 16 residues. V lost 7 bases, J lost 0 bases, and 17 bases lay in between. CDR3 bases: TGTGCCAGCACCCCTGGGCCGATAACTAGCACAGATACGCAGTATTTT. This gives the protein CASTPGPITSTDTQYF. Variable domain in full (rest from reference TRBV7-6 and TRBJ2-3): GAGVSQSPRYKVTKRGQDVALRCDPISGHVSLYWYRQALGQGPEFLTYFNYEAQQDKSGLPNDRFSAERPEGSISTLTIQRTEQRDSAMYRCASTPGPITSTDTQYFGPGTRLTVL.

The chain combines TRBV11-3 with TRBJ2-1, with TRBD1 matching 7 bases. V was pared by 1 base and J by 9 bases, with 3 bases of the junction left unmatched. The V gene's germline CDR1 is SGHNT and CDR2 YENEEA. The CDR3 sequence is 13 residues long. CDR3 protein: CASSLGGGGEQFF. As DNA, the CDR3 is TGTGCCAGCAGCTTAGGAGGGGGCGGTGAGCAGTTCTTC.

The chain combines TRBV2 with TRBJ1-1; the D is unclear. The CDR3 runs 12 residues. The V end lost 4 bases, the J end lost 2 bases, and 5 bases lay between the germline ends. Germline CDR1 reads SNHLY; CDR2 reads FYNNEI. The CDR3 protein is CASSVVNTEAFF. The CDR3 bases are TGTGCCAGCAGTGTCGTAAACACTGAAGCTTTCTTT. Drawing the rest from reference TRBV2 and TRBJ1-1, the complete variable domain is EPEVTQTPSHQVTQMGQEVILRCVPISNHLYFYWYRQILGQKVEFLVSFYNNEISEKSEIFDDQFSVERPDGSNFTLKIRSTKLEDSAMYFCASSVVNTEAFFGQGTRLTVV.

This sequence joins TRBV6-6 and TRBJ1-5, with a tentative D call TRBD1 (5 bases). Germline assignment: CDR1 MNHNY and CDR2 SVGAGI (reference sequence). CDR3 length: 15 residues. Trimming removed 7 bases at V and 0 bases at J, with 13 bases between. In DNA, the CDR3 is TGTGCCAGCAACCAGGGACTACATAGCAATCAGCCCCAGCATTTT. Translating it yields CASNQGLHSNQPQHF.

This chain uses TRBV5-1 with TRBJ2-2; 9 bases are a match to TRBD1. This CDR3 spans 16 amino acids. V lost 4 bases and J lost 6; bases outside the gene matches: 10. Per the germline V gene, CDR1 is SGHRS and CDR2 is YFSETQ. CDR3 coding DNA: TGCGCCAGCAGCCCGAGTGGGACAGGGTACCCCGGGGAGCTGTTTTTT. It is translated as CASSPSGTGYPGELFF.

The chain combines TRBV6-6 with TRBJ2-2; 8 positions agree with TRBD1. V was pared by 7 bases and J by 5 bases, with 9 bases of the junction left unmatched. The CDR3 sequence is 15 residues long. Germline V gene sequence: CDR1 MNHNY, CDR2 SVGAGI (reference sequence). The CDR3 spells CASISGGSATGELFF. The CDR3 DNA reads as TGTGCCAGCATCTCAGGGGGCTCAGCTACCGGGGAGCTGTTTTTT.

The genes are TRBV6-6 and TRBJ1-1; maybe TRBD1 (5 bases). The CDR3 extends over 14 amino acids. V was clipped by 3 bases and J by 3 bases, with 11 bases between them. Germline loops: CDR1 MNHNY, CDR2 SVGAGI (reference sequence). The CDR3 spells CASSYETEYTEAFF. CDR3 bases: TGTGCCAGCAGTTATGAGACAGAGTACACTGAAGCTTTCTTT.

V and J are TRBV7-3 and TRBJ1-2; 8 bases match TRBD1. V lost 11 bases, J lost 2 bases, and 7 bases stayed unmatched. This CDR3 region has 13 residues. Per the germline V gene, CDR1 is SGHTA and CDR2 is FQGTGA. The CDR3 spells CAATGGDNYGYTF. The CDR3 DNA follows: TGTGCCGCAACAGGGGGGGACAACTATGGCTACACCTTC.

The genes are TRBV5-1 and TRBJ2-1; D remains unclear. The CDR3 is 17 residues long. The ends were cut back, 0 bases at V and 7 bases at J, with 20 bases in the middle. CDR1 and CDR2 from the germline V gene are SGHRS and YFSETQ. CDR3 nucleotides: TGCGCCAGCAGCTTGGTCGGGTTGCTCCAACTGACGAATGAGCAGTTCTTC. This encodes CASSLVGLLQLTNEQFF.

This clone is a singleton in its sample. V usage is TRBV11-2 and J usage is TRBJ2-3; maybe TRBD1 (5 bases). This CDR3 spans 15 amino acids. V dropped 2 bases and J dropped 2 bases, with 11 bases sitting between them. Germline-derived CDR1 and CDR2 are SGHAT and FQNNGV. CDR3: CASSLNWGYTDTQYF. The DNA of the CDR3 is TGTGCCAGCAGCTTAAATTGGGGCTACACAGATACGCAGTATTTT.

The V gene is TRBV18, the J gene TRBJ1-2; 7 bases are a match to TRBD1. The CDR3 covers 14 residues. Losses at the gene ends were 6 bases for V and 8 bases for J; bases not matched to a gene: 12. Germline loops: CDR1 KGHSH, CDR2 LQKENI. CDR3 sequence (DNA): TGTGCCAGCTCCCAAGGGACAGACTTCGGAGGCTACACCTTC. It codes for CASSQGTDFGGYTF.